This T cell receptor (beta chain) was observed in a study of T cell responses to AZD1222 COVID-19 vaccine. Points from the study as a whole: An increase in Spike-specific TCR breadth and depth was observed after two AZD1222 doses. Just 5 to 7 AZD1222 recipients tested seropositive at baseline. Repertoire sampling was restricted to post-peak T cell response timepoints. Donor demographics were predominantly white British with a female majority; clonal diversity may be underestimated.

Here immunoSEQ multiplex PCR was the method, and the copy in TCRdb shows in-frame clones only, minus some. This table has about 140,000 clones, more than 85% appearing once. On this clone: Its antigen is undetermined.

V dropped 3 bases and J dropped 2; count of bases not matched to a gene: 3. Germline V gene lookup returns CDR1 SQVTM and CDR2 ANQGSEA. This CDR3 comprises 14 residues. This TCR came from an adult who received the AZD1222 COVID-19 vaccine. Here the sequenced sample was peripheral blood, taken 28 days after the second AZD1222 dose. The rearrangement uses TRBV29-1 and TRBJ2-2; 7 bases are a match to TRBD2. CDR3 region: CSVDSGYNTGELFF. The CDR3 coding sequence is TGCAGCGTTGATAGCGGGTACAACACCGGGGAGCTGTTTTTT.